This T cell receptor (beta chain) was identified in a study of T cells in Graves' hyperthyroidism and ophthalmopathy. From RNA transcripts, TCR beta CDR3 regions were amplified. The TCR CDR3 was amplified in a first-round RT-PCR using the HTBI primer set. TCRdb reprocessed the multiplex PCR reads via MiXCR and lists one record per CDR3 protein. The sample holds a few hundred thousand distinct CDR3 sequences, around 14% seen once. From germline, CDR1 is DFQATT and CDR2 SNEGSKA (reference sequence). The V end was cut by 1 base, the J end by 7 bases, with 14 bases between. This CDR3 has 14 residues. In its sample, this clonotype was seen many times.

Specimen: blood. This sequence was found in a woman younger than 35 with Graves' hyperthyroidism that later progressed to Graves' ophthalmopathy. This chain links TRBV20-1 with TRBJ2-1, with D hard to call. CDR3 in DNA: TGCAGTGCTAGAGCGGCGCTAAATCATAATGAGCAGTTCTTC. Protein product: CSARAALNHNEQFF.